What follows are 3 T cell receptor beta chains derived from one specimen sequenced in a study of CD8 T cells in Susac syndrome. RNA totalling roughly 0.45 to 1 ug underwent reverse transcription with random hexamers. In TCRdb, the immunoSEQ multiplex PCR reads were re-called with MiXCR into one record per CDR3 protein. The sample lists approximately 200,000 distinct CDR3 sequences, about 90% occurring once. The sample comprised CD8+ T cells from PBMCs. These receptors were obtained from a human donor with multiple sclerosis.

The DNA for the CDR3 is TGTGCCAGCAGCGAGGGAGGGGCGGGTGAAGCTTTCTTT. It yields the protein CASSEGGAGEAFF. The chain combines TRBV9 with TRBJ1-1; maybe TRBD1 (5 bases). CDR3 size: 13 residues. Germline lookup yields CDR1 SGDLS and CDR2 YYNGEE. Trimming shortened V by 3 bases and J by 7 bases, and 13 bases separated the two germline ends.

The CDR3 nucleotides read TGTGCCAGCAGCGGGGGGACAGGGAGAAATTCACCCCTCCACTTT. Translated: CASSGGTGRNSPLHF. The gene calls are TRBV7-9 and TRBJ1-6; 9 bases fit TRBD1. The germline CDR1 and CDR2 sequences are SEHNR and FQNEAQ (reference sequence). The CDR3 has 15 amino acids. After removal of 5 bases from V and 7 bases from J, the junction contained 6 bases not matched to a gene.

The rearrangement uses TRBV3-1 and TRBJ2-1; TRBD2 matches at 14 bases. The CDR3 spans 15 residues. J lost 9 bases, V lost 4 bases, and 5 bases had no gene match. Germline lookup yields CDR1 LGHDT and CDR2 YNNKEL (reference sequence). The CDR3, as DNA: TGTGCCAGCAGCCTGGGACTAGCGGGAGTTGTTGAGCAGTTCTTC. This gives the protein CASSLGLAGVVEQFF.